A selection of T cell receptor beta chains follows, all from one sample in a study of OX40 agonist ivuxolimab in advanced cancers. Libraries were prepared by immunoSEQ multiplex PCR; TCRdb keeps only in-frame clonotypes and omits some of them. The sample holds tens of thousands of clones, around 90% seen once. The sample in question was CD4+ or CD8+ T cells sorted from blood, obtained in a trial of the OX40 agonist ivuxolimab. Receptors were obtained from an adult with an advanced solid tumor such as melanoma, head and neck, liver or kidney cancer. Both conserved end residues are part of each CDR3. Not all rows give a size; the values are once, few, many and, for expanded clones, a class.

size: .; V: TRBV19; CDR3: CASSIGPGNSPLHF
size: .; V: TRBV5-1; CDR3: CASSLGWLDSYNEQFF
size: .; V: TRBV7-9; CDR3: CASSLGTPGQGARGYTF
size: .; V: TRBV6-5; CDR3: CASSRRQGGDTEAFF
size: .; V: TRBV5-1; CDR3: CASSSGTGSETQYF
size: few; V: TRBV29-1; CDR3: CSVGGVNTEAFF
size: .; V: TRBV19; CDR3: CASSRVSNQPQHF
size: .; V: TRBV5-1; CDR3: CASSRTGGNTEAFF
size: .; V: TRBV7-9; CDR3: CASSLVRTGVAPGEAQYF
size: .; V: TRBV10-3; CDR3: CAIRSTGESSYEQYF
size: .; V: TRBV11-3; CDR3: CASSLGGSFVHEQYF
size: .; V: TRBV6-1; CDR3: CASSEVSSYNSPLHF
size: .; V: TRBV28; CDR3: CASSLGKSYEQYF
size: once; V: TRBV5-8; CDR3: CASSFRDRGWTEAFF
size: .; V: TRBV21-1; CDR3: CASSHRGRTTNEKLFF
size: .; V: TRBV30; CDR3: CAWGRGRSGNTIYF
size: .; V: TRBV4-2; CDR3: CASSQGTGQPQHF
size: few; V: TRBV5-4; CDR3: CASSLRTGKAGEQYF
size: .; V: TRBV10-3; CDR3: CAIRGQTLYGYTF
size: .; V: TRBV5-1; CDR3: CASSTSGTLYEQYF
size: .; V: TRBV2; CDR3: CASNRDRVQETQYF
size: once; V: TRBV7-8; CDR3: CASSRGQAYEQYF